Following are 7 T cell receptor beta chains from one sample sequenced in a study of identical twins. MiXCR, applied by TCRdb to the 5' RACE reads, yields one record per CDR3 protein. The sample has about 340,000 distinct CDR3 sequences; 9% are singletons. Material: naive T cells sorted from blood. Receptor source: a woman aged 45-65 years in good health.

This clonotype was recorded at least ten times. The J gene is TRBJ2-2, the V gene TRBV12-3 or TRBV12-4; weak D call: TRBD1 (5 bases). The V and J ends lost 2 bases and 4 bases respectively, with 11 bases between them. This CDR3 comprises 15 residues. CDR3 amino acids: CASSLRQFSTGELFF. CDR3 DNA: TGTGCCAGCAGTTTAAGACAGTTTAGCACCGGGGAGCTGTTTTTT.

The CDR3 DNA reads as TGTGCCAGCAGGCCCGAAGCTGGGGCGGTCGTAAATCAGCCCCAGCATTTT. Protein: CASRPEAGAVVNQPQHF. The rearrangement uses TRBV27 and TRBJ1-5, with TRBD1 as a possible D gene (5 bases). Germline values: CDR1 MNHEY, CDR2 SMNVEV (reference sequence). Trimming cost V 6 bases and J 4 bases, with 22 bases left between them. The CDR3 is made up of 17 amino acids.

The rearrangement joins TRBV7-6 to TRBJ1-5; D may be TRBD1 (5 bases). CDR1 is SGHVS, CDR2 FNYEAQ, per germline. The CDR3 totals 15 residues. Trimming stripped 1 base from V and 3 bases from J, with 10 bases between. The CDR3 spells CASSLEPTDNQPQHF. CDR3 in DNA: TGTGCCAGCAGCTTAGAACCGACAGACAATCAGCCCCAGCATTTT.

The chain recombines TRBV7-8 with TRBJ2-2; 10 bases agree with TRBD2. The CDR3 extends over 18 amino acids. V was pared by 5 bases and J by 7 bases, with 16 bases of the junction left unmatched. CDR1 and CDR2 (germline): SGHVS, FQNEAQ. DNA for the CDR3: TGTGCCAGCAGCCCCTGGACTAGCGGTCTCTCCAGGGGCGGGGAGCTGTTTTTT. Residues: CASSPWTSGLSRGGELFF.

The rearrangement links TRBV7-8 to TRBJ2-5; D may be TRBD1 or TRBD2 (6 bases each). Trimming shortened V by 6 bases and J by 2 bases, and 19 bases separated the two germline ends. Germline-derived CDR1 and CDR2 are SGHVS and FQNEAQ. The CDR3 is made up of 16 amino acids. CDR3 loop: CASRRGWTDLQETQYF. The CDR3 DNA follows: TGTGCCAGCAGGCGGGGTTGGACAGACCTACAAGAGACCCAGTACTTC. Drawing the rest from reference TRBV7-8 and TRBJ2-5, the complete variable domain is GAGVSQSPRYKVAKRGQDVALRCDPISGHVSLFWYQQALGQGPEFLTYFQNEAQLDKSGLPSDRFFAERPEGSVSTLKIQRTQQEDSAVYLCASRRGWTDLQETQYFGPGTRLLVL.

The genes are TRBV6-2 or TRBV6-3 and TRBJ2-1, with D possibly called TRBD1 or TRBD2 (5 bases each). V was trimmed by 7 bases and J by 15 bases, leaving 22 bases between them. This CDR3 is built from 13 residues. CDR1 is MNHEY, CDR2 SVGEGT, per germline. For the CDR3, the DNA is TGTGCCAGCACCCTCAAGCTAGCAGGGTCCCGGTTCTTC. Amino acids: CASTLKLAGSRFF.

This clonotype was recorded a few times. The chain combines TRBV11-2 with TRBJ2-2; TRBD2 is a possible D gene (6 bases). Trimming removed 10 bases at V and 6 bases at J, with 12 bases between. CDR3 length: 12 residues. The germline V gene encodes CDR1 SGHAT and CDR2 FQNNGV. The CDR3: CATRRVPGELFF. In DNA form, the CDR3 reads TGTGCCACCCGGAGGGTTCCCGGGGAGCTGTTTTTT.